This T cell receptor (beta chain) is from a study of siplizumab effects on memory and regulatory T cells. The authors kept the mixed lymphocyte reaction cells in coculture at 37°C for under 7 days. The CDR3 runs 15 residues. V lost 5 bases to trimming and J lost 8 bases, with 16 bases between them. Germline CDR1 KGHSH, CDR2 LQKENI. On this clone itself: The antigen is not known.

Per sample, the assay covered 80,000 to 100,000 TCR templates. The data were produced by immunoSEQ multiplex PCR, yet TCRdb's version contains in-frame clones alone and is incomplete. Of a few thousand clones in the sample, just under 50% were seen once. Study results and caveats: The mean Treg-derived percentage of mappable alloreactive CD4+ clones was approximately 70% with siplizumab compared with roughly 30% in controls. The study found naive T cells seemingly more diverse than memory cells and seemingly major alloresponse contributors. Only a minor fraction of alloreactive clones mapped to unstimulated subsets.

This TCR was recovered from a human donor in good health; the cells came from an allogeneic mixed lymphocyte reaction. Some clones in this sample may be carry-over from other donors' samples. The V and J genes are TRBV18 and TRBJ1-6; TRBD1 might be the D (6 bases). Sequencing was carried out using CFSE-low (dividing) CD4+ T cells sorted from an allogeneic mixed lymphocyte reaction. The CDR3 reads CASSAQGSGDSPLHF. CDR3 coding DNA: TGTGCCAGCTCAGCCCAGGGGTCGGGAGATTCACCCCTCCACTTT.